The 8 T cell receptor beta chains presented below share a single source sample, sequenced in a study of neurological immune-mediated disorders (dated by TCRdb to between 2018 and 2021). Library generation was performed with 5' RACE. Sequencing relied on an Illumina HiSeq 2500. The raw public data were reprocessed by TCRdb itself: fastp quality trimming at Q25, MiXCR clonotype calling, in-frame beta chains only. Entries that share a CDR3 protein sequence are merged under the most common genes and DNA. The sample records fewer than 40,000 distinct CDR3 sequences, around 5% of which are singletons. The top ten clones comprise about 9% of the sample. The specimen was CD4+ T cells from blood. All receptors derive from a young man in good health.

In this sample, this clonotype turned up a few times. V usage is TRBV2 and J usage is TRBJ2-1; D gene uncertain. Germline CDR1 is SNHLY and CDR2 is FYNNEI. This CDR3 has 12 amino acids. Trimming took off 4 bases at V and 5 bases at J, with 6 bases between the two ends. The CDR3 loop reads CASSAQDNEQFF. The CDR3 nucleotides read TGTGCCAGCAGTGCTCAGGACAATGAGCAGTTCTTC.

This clonotype was seen many times. The chain links TRBV20-1 to TRBJ1-2, with a tentative D call TRBD1 (6 bases). The CDR3 covers 12 residues. The ends were cut back, 5 bases at V and 7 bases at J, with 14 bases in the middle. Germline CDR1 DFQATT, CDR2 SNEGSKA (reference sequence). This CDR3 is CSALRGTGGYTF. The CDR3 DNA sequence: TGCAGTGCTCTCAGGGGTACTGGTGGCTACACCTTC.

This clonotype was recorded many times. This sequence joins TRBV12-3 or TRBV12-4 and TRBJ1-1; a weak D match, TRBD1 (6 bases). V lost 4 bases, J lost 1 base, and 10 bases lay in between. This CDR3 is 14 amino acids long. The CDR3 sequence is CASSSGVGNTEAFF. The CDR3 bases are TGTGCCAGCAGTTCAGGGGTTGGGAACACTGAAGCTTTCTTT.

This clonotype has just a few counts. The rearrangement uses TRBV2 and TRBJ1-3, with D uncertain. The CDR3 length is 14 residues. The V and J ends lost 1 base and 0 bases respectively, with 4 bases between them. Germline CDR1 and CDR2: SNHLY and FYNNEI. This CDR3 is CASSEGFSGNTIYF. The CDR3 DNA sequence: TGTGCCAGCAGTGAAGGGTTCTCTGGAAACACCATATATTTT.

This clonotype was observed many times. The gene calls are TRBV4-3 and TRBJ1-4, with D possibly TRBD1 on 5 matching bases. V was cut by 1 base and J by 4 bases, with 13 bases left in between. CDR1 and CDR2 from the germline V gene are LGHNA and YSLEER. This CDR3 spans 16 amino acids. The CDR3 region has the DNA TGCGCCAGCAGCCAAGGGGGCCCCGGACGTAATGAAAAACTGTTTTTT. Its translation is CASSQGGPGRNEKLFF.

This clonotype was observed many times. The chain employs TRBV20-1 and TRBJ2-5; D not certain. The germline CDR1 and CDR2 sequences are DFQATT and SNEGSKA (reference sequence). V was pared by 4 bases and J by 4 bases, with 10 bases between. CDR3 length equals 12 residues. The CDR3 sequence is CSAKPSLETQYF. CDR3 nucleotide sequence: TGCAGTGCTAAGCCGTCTCTAGAGACCCAGTACTTC.

In this sample, this clonotype turned up many times. The rearrangement links TRBV20-1 to TRBJ2-7; 7 bases are a match to TRBD2. CDR1 DFQATT and CDR2 SNEGSKA come from the germline V gene (reference sequence). There are 12 residues in the CDR3. Trimming took 4 bases from V and 3 from J; bases not matched to a gene: 3. DNA of the CDR3: TGCAGTGCTACCCTAGCGGTCTACGAGCAGTACTTC. Protein sequence: CSATLAVYEQYF.

This clonotype was counted at least ten times. The chain recombines TRBV5-1 with TRBJ2-5; 8 bases are a match to TRBD1. CDR1 is SGHRS, CDR2 YFSETQ, per germline. The CDR3 extends over 15 amino acids. The J segment lost 0 bases and the V segment lost 5 bases, leaving 6 bases of the junction unmatched. CDR3: CASRSGQGNQETQYF. The CDR3 DNA reads as TGCGCCAGCAGGTCCGGACAGGGAAACCAAGAGACCCAGTACTTC.